Presented here are 7 T cell receptor beta chains from one specimen sequenced in a study of T cells in Graves' hyperthyroidism and ophthalmopathy. Amplification of TCR beta CDR3 regions was performed using RNA transcripts as template. First-round RT-PCR of the TCR CDR3 relied on the HTBI primer set. TCRdb fed the multiplex PCR reads into MiXCR, producing one record per CDR3 protein. The table records a few hundred thousand distinct CDR3 sequences, about 43% of them present only once. The sequenced sample consisted of peripheral blood or thyroid tissue (not recorded which). The receptors derive from a woman younger than 35 with Graves' hyperthyroidism.

V and J are TRBV20-1 and TRBJ2-1; 12 bases are a match to TRBD2. This CDR3 region has 16 residues. From germline, CDR1 is DFQATT and CDR2 SNEGSKA (reference sequence). V shed 2 bases, J shed 2 bases, and the junction held 4 bases outside the gene matches. The CDR3 spells CSARTASGRAYNEQFF. The CDR3, as DNA: TGCAGTGCTAGAACGGCTAGCGGGAGGGCCTACAATGAGCAGTTCTTC.

This clonotype was seen ten or more times. This chain connects TRBV19 to TRBJ1-5; the match to TRBD1 covers 7 bases. Germline V lookup: CDR1 LNHDA, CDR2 SQIVND (reference sequence). V lost 4 bases, J lost 3 bases, and 15 bases stayed unmatched. The CDR3 contains 18 residues. The chain's CDR3 is CASSSPRDSRFVNQPQHF. CDR3 nucleotide sequence: TGTGCCAGTAGTAGCCCCCGGGACAGTCGGTTCGTCAATCAGCCCCAGCATTTT.

There are many counts of this clonotype. The gene calls are TRBV19 and TRBJ1-2; D ambiguous. CDR1 is LNHDA and CDR2 is SQIVND in the germline V gene (reference sequence). V was shortened by 8 bases and J by 2 bases, with 15 bases between the two germline ends. This CDR3 has 14 residues. This CDR3 reads CASDPQAGNYGYTF. CDR3 coding DNA: TGTGCCAGTGACCCGCAGGCAGGCAACTATGGCTACACCTTC.

This clonotype occurred a few times. V gene TRBV2 combines with J gene TRBJ1-6; D is possibly TRBD1 (5 bases). The CDR3 totals 15 residues. CDR1 and CDR2 (germline): SNHLY, FYNNEI. Trimming took 6 bases from V and 2 from J, leaving 11 bases between them. CDR3 in DNA: TGTGCCAGCAGGAGAGAGGGGACCTATAATTCACCCCTCCACTTT. Its translation: CASRREGTYNSPLHF.

With regard to this clonotype: This may be a read error, as it is one base from a much larger clone. The V and J genes are TRBV9 and TRBJ2-7, with 8 nucleotides matching TRBD1. The end of the DNA aligns better with TRBJ2-1, so the J call may be wrong. CDR3 length: 15 residues. Germline V lookup: CDR1 SGDLS, CDR2 YYNGEE. As DNA, the CDR3 is TGTGCCAGCTCACCACCGACTGGACAGGGACGCGAGCAGTTCTTC. It translates to CASSPPTGQGREQFF.

The chain is built from TRBV2 and TRBJ1-5; a weak D match, TRBD1 (5 bases). Germline V gene data show CDR1 as SNHLY and CDR2 as FYNNEI. This CDR3 spans 13 amino acids. The CDR3 sequence is CATSSVNRQPQHF. The DNA for the CDR3 is TGTGCTACTAGCAGTGTGAACAGGCAGCCCCAGCATTTT.

The chain has TRBV24-1 and TRBJ2-5; D possibly corresponds to TRBD1 (6 bases). Trimming took off 0 bases at V and 5 bases at J, with 12 bases between the two ends. The germline CDR1 and CDR2 sequences are KGHDR and SFDVKD. CDR3 length: 15 residues. The CDR3 bases are TGTGCCACCAGTGATTTGCAATGGGGGCAGGAGACCCAGTACTTC. It specifies CATSDLQWGQETQYF.